This is a list of T cell receptor beta chains from one sample in a study of T-cell memory formation after mild COVID-19. MiXCR, applied by TCRdb to the 5' RACE reads, yields one record per CDR3 protein. The table shows about 600,000 distinct CDR3 sequences, with approximately 21% occurring only once. The specimen sequenced was PBMCs or a T cell subset sorted from them (not recorded which). These receptors were taken from an adult woman who had mild COVID-19 (a few samples of this study predate the infection). Cell type and time point are not known. Each CDR3 is given with its conserved first and last residue. The order of the fields is V gene, clone size, D gene, J gene, CDR3 protein, CDR3 DNA. The D gene is left open where the match is weak. Rows may omit the clone size; those that give it use once, few, many or a size class.

TRBV5-1	few	NA	TRBJ2-1	CASSLAEGYNEQFF	TGCGCCAGCAGCTTGGCCGAGGGGTACAATGAGCAGTTCTTC
TRBV7-4	few	NA	TRBJ2-7	CASSSAVQGHEQYF	TGTGCCAGCAGTTCCGCTGTCCAGGGCCACGAGCAGTACTTC
TRBV10-3	NA	TRBD2	TRBJ2-3	CAISDHSAGTSGQYF	TGTGCCATCAGTGACCATTCTGCCGGGACTAGCGGGCAGTATTTT
TRBV29-1	NA	TRBD2	TRBJ2-1	CSVPRVAGGPREQFF	TGCAGCGTCCCGAGGGTGGCGGGGGGGCCCCGGGAGCAGTTCTTC
TRBV25-1	NA	NA	TRBJ1-2	CASSSPLGQTNYGYTF	TGTGCCAGCAGTTCTCCCCTAGGACAGACTAACTATGGCTACACCTTC
TRBV7-8	few	TRBD2	TRBJ2-1	CASSLAHRPGLGEAYNEQFF	TGTGCCAGCAGCTTAGCACACCGACCGGGACTAGGGGAGGCCTACAATGAGCAGTTCTTC
TRBV12-3/TRBV12-4	few	NA	TRBJ2-7	CASSLWGGSYEQYF	TGTGCCAGCAGTTTATGGGGCGGCTCCTACGAGCAGTACTTC
TRBV6-5	NA	TRBD1	TRBJ1-2	CASRLQGVTDYGYTF	TGTGCCAGCAGACTACAGGGGGTGACCGACTATGGCTACACCTTC
TRBV19	once	TRBD1	TRBJ1-5	CASSQGGGPQHF	TGTGCCAGTAGTCAGGGGGGAGGGCCCCAGCATTTT
TRBV7-3	few	NA	TRBJ2-6	CASSLIGPPGNSGANVLTF	TGTGCCAGCAGCTTAATAGGTCCCCCAGGCAACTCTGGGGCCAACGTCCTGACTTTC
TRBV4-1	NA	NA	TRBJ1-2	CASSQFLQKRMDYGYTF	TGCGCCAGCAGCCAATTTCTCCAGAAACGAATGGACTATGGCTACACCTTC
TRBV12-3/TRBV12-4	few	NA	TRBJ2-5	CASSLRDVEETQYF	TGTGCCAGCAGTTTAAGGGACGTTGAAGAGACCCAGTACTTC
TRBV12-3/TRBV12-4	many	TRBD2	TRBJ2-1	CASSSRTSGGAGEQFF	TGTGCCAGCAGTTCCCGGACTAGCGGGGGGGCAGGTGAGCAGTTCTTC
TRBV18	NA	NA	TRBJ2-5	CASSPWEQETQYF	TGTGCCAGCTCACCGTGGGAGCAAGAGACCCAGTACTTC
TRBV20-1	few	NA	TRBJ2-7	CSAENPMGVAYEQYF	TGCAGTGCGGAAAACCCGATGGGAGTGGCCTACGAGCAGTACTTC
TRBV11-3	NA	NA	TRBJ2-1	CASRVSNEQFF	TGTGCCAGCAGAGTATCCAATGAGCAGTTCTTC
TRBV27	NA	NA	TRBJ1-1	CASSLSSGVGTEAFF	TGTGCCAGCAGTTTATCGTCAGGGGTTGGAACTGAAGCTTTCTTT
TRBV3-1	NA	NA	TRBJ2-3	CASSHLTDTQYF	TGTGCCAGCAGCCATCTCACAGATACGCAGTATTTT
TRBV2	few	NA	TRBJ2-6	CASSDRVSGANVLTF	TGTGCCAGCAGTGACAGGGTTTCGGGGGCCAACGTCCTGACTTTC
TRBV7-6	NA	NA	TRBJ2-3	CASSWGALMDTQYF	TGTGCCAGCAGCTGGGGGGCCTTAATGGATACGCAGTATTTT
TRBV18	NA	TRBD1	TRBJ1-1	CASSPGGKSGRNTEAFF	TGTGCCAGCTCCCCAGGGGGTAAGAGTGGGCGGAACACTGAAGCTTTCTTT
TRBV11-1	NA	NA	TRBJ2-3	CASSLVARGTSTDTQYF	TGTGCCAGCAGCTTAGTGGCCCGAGGGACAAGCACAGATACGCAGTATTTT
TRBV3-1	many	NA	TRBJ2-7	CASSQDRGEQYF	TGTGCCAGCAGCCAAGATCGAGGCGAGCAGTACTTC
TRBV5-6	NA	TRBD1	TRBJ2-1	CASSFLRQGTNNEQFF	TGTGCCAGCAGCTTCTTGCGACAGGGAACGAACAATGAGCAGTTCTTC
TRBV4-3	few	TRBD1	TRBJ2-7	CASSRYGQASYEQYF	TGCGCCAGCAGTCGATATGGACAGGCTAGCTACGAGCAGTACTTC
TRBV24-1	NA	TRBD1	TRBJ2-1	CATSAGGTGEADNEQFF	TGTGCCACCAGTGCAGGGGGAACAGGGGAAGCGGACAATGAGCAGTTCTTC